This T cell receptor beta chain was profiled in a study of naive and memory T cell subsets. This CDR3 spans 16 amino acids. Per the germline V gene, CDR1 is SGHVS and CDR2 is FQNEAQ. V shed 5 bases and J shed 2 bases, with 17 bases lying between them. General study results and limits: Over 90% of naive TCR sequences appeared only once, unlike memory subsets. Especially in CD8 cells, naive repertoires contained a few larger clonotypes, possibly CD45RA-re-expressing memory cells.

Note on this clonotype: As yet, its antigen is unknown.

Cells stained for CD3, CD4, CD8, CD45RA, CD27 and viability were sorted into four CD45RA/CD27 subsets. An equimolar mix of two oligonucleotides served as the beta constant-region primer for TRBC1 and TRBC2. Ligated cDNA was amplified by four rounds of PCR with nested alpha and beta constant-region primers and SP2. TCRdb reanalysed the UMI-ligation and nested PCR reads using MiXCR and keeps one entry per CDR3 protein. The top ten hold 0.6% to 0.7% of the sample, which has under 150,000 distinct CDR3 sequences, about 20% seen once. This sequence joins TRBV7-8 and TRBJ2-3; D is possibly TRBD2 (6 bases). The TCR originated in a human donor in good health. The sample consisted of naive CD8+ T cells from blood. The CDR3: CASSPTQGLLTDTQYF. In DNA form, the CDR3 reads TGTGCCAGCAGCCCAACCCAAGGACTACTCACAGATACGCAGTATTTT.